A selection of T cell receptor beta chains follows, all from one sample in a study of cytomegalovirus exposure and HLA in healthy donors. This table comes from immunoSEQ multiplex PCR, and its TCRdb copy is limited to in-frame clones, with some not included. The sample gives roughly 150,000 clones, 60% to 85% of which show up once; 2.5% to 3.5% is in the top ten. Sequenced: PBMCs. These receptor sequences come from a woman between 50 and 59 years old in good health and CMV-seropositive. CDR3s include the opening cysteine and the closing phenylalanine or tryptophan. D genes are given only for firm matches. Clone sizes are given selectively: once, few, many, or a class where the clone is expanded.

j_call: TRBJ1-4
clone_size: few
v_call: TRBV7-9
d_call: -
cdr3_aa: CASRDLGNEKLFF
cdr3_nt: TGTGCCAGCAGGGACTTGGGGAATGAAAAACTGTTTTTT

j_call: TRBJ2-3
clone_size: -
v_call: TRBV27
d_call: TRBD2
cdr3_aa: CASSAYSGGGTDTQYF
cdr3_nt: TGTGCCAGCAGTGCCTATAGCGGGGGGGGCACAGATACGCAGTATTTT

j_call: TRBJ2-3
clone_size: once
v_call: TRBV6-5
d_call: -
cdr3_aa: CASSYGASVGTDTQYF
cdr3_nt: TGTGCCAGCAGTTACGGGGCTAGCGTGGGCACAGATACGCAGTATTTT

j_call: TRBJ1-1
clone_size: few
v_call: TRBV6-6
d_call: TRBD1
cdr3_aa: CASSRTGAYTEAFF
cdr3_nt: TGTGCCAGCAGTCGGACAGGGGCTTACACTGAAGCTTTCTTT

j_call: TRBJ1-1
clone_size: -
v_call: TRBV30
d_call: TRBD1
cdr3_aa: CASQGALFMNTEAFF
cdr3_nt: TGTGCCTCCCAGGGGGCCCTTTTCATGAACACTGAAGCTTTCTTT

j_call: TRBJ2-1
clone_size: once
v_call: TRBV7-9
d_call: -
cdr3_aa: CASNLRGRFGYNEQFF
cdr3_nt: TGTGCCAGCAACCTACGGGGGAGATTTGGGTACAATGAGCAGTTCTTC

j_call: TRBJ2-1
clone_size: -
v_call: TRBV5-1
d_call: TRBD1
cdr3_aa: CASSLRDRGNEQFF
cdr3_nt: TGCGCCAGCAGCCTCCGGGACAGGGGGAATGAGCAGTTCTTC

j_call: TRBJ2-5
clone_size: -
v_call: TRBV15
d_call: -
cdr3_aa: CATSRGLEETQYF
cdr3_nt: TGTGCCACCAGCAGAGGACTAGAAGAGACCCAGTACTTC

j_call: TRBJ2-7
clone_size: -
v_call: TRBV6-6
d_call: TRBD1
cdr3_aa: CASRQGQGGYEQYF
cdr3_nt: TGTGCCAGCAGGCAGGGACAGGGCGGCTACGAGCAGTACTTC

j_call: TRBJ2-3
clone_size: -
v_call: TRBV5-1
d_call: -
cdr3_aa: CASSFRPSRDTQYF
cdr3_nt: TGCGCCAGCAGCTTCCGTCCCTCTAGAGATACGCAGTATTTT

j_call: TRBJ2-1
clone_size: -
v_call: TRBV5-1
d_call: TRBD1
cdr3_aa: CASSRTGASSYNEQFF
cdr3_nt: TGCGCCAGCAGCCGGACAGGGGCGAGCTCCTACAATGAGCAGTTCTTC

j_call: TRBJ2-5
clone_size: few
v_call: TRBV4-1
d_call: -
cdr3_aa: CASSSSRDQETQYF
cdr3_nt: TGCGCCAGCAGCTCCTCTCGGGACCAAGAGACCCAGTACTTC

j_call: TRBJ1-1
clone_size: -
v_call: TRBV29-1
d_call: -
cdr3_aa: CSASETEAFF
cdr3_nt: TGCAGCGCTTCGGAGACTGAAGCTTTCTTT

j_call: TRBJ2-2
clone_size: -
v_call: TRBV7-3
d_call: -
cdr3_aa: CASSPHEGELFF
cdr3_nt: TGTGCCAGCAGCCCGCACGAGGGGGAGCTGTTTTTT

j_call: TRBJ2-5
clone_size: -
v_call: TRBV9
d_call: TRBD2
cdr3_aa: CASSAGVRGGETQYF
cdr3_nt: TGTGCCAGCAGCGCCGGGGTGCGGGGGGGAGAGACCCAGTACTTC

j_call: TRBJ1-4
clone_size: -
v_call: TRBV11-2
d_call: TRBD1
cdr3_aa: CASSLGPGGSNEKLFF
cdr3_nt: TGTGCCAGCAGCTTAGGACCAGGGGGGTCTAATGAAAAACTGTTTTTT

j_call: TRBJ2-7
clone_size: -
v_call: TRBV4-1
d_call: TRBD1
cdr3_aa: CASSQVIGTGVSEQYF
cdr3_nt: TGCGCCAGCAGCCAAGTGATCGGGACAGGGGTAAGCGAGCAGTACTTC

j_call: TRBJ1-6
clone_size: -
v_call: TRBV27
d_call: -
cdr3_aa: CASSRGGPTTPLHF
cdr3_nt: TGTGCCAGCAGTAGGGGGGGACCTACTACACCCCTCCACTTT

j_call: TRBJ2-4
clone_size: -
v_call: TRBV6-5
d_call: -
cdr3_aa: CASSYSGQLYF
cdr3_nt: TGTGCCAGCAGTTACTCGGGGCAGTTGTACTTC

j_call: TRBJ1-1
clone_size: -
v_call: TRBV29-1
d_call: TRBD1
cdr3_aa: CSVPGQVMDTEAFF
cdr3_nt: TGCAGCGTGCCCGGACAGGTGATGGACACTGAAGCTTTCTTT

j_call: TRBJ2-7
clone_size: -
v_call: TRBV5-4
d_call: -
cdr3_aa: CASSLDMQTYEQYF
cdr3_nt: TGTGCCAGCAGCTTGGACATGCAAACCTACGAGCAGTACTTC

j_call: TRBJ2-3
clone_size: -
v_call: TRBV11-2
d_call: TRBD2
cdr3_aa: CASSPRPSGAGTDTQYF
cdr3_nt: TGTGCCAGCAGCCCGCGGCCTAGCGGGGCCGGCACAGATACGCAGTATTTT

j_call: TRBJ2-7
clone_size: -
v_call: TRBV2
d_call: -
cdr3_aa: CASGVSSYEQYF
cdr3_nt: TGTGCCAGCGGAGTCAGCTCCTACGAGCAGTACTTC

j_call: TRBJ1-2
clone_size: -
v_call: TRBV19
d_call: TRBD1
cdr3_aa: CATTTGGDVNYGYTF
cdr3_nt: TGTGCCACCACGACAGGGGGCGATGTAAACTATGGCTACACCTTC

j_call: TRBJ1-6
clone_size: once
v_call: TRBV30
d_call: -
cdr3_aa: CAWADSNSPLHF
cdr3_nt: TGTGCCTGGGCGGACAGTAATTCACCCCTCCACTTT

j_call: TRBJ1-2
clone_size: -
v_call: TRBV5-1
d_call: -
cdr3_aa: CASSPGNGARGYTF
cdr3_nt: TGCGCCAGCAGCCCTGGGAATGGGGCGCGTGGCTACACCTTC

j_call: TRBJ1-6
clone_size: -
v_call: TRBV7-9
d_call: TRBD1
cdr3_aa: CASSRDRGLRSPLHF
cdr3_nt: TGTGCCAGCTCCCGGGACAGGGGGCTTAGGTCACCCCTCCACTTT

j_call: TRBJ1-1
clone_size: few
v_call: TRBV6-1
d_call: TRBD1
cdr3_aa: CASSEQGGNTEAFF
cdr3_nt: TGTGCCAGCAGTGAGCAGGGGGGTAACACTGAAGCTTTCTTT